These 7 T cell receptor beta chains were all obtained from the same sample, sequenced in a study of blood T cell repertoires in COVID-19. Sequencing was performed with immunoSEQ multiplex PCR; in TCRdb, only in-frame clones are kept and a portion is missing. The sample gives roughly 220,000 clones, 70% to 90% of which show up once; 14% to 15% is in the top ten. The sequenced sample was PBMCs or T cells enriched from blood (not recorded which). The receptors shown here come from a woman aged 45-65 years with acute COVID-19.

The chain combines TRBV13 with TRBJ1-3; 8 bases are a match to TRBD1. With 5 bases clipped from V and 4 bases from J, the junction kept 4 bases outside the gene matches. Germline V CDR1 and CDR2: PRHDT, FYEKMQ (reference sequence). The CDR3 spans 14 residues. CDR3 sequence reads: CASSPDREGNTIYF. The CDR3 DNA sequence: TGTGCCAGCAGCCCGGACAGGGAGGGAAACACCATATATTTT.

There are a few counts of this clone. J is TRBJ1-5 and V is TRBV19, with TRBD1 as a possible D gene (5 bases). The ends were cut back, 1 base at V and 0 bases at J, with 7 bases in the middle. Looked up from germline, CDR1 is LNHDA and CDR2 is SQIVND (reference sequence). This CDR3 spans 15 amino acids. As DNA, the CDR3 is TGTGCCAGTAGTATAGCAGGGTATAGCAATCAGCCCCAGCATTTT. It specifies CASSIAGYSNQPQHF. Together with reference TRBV19 and TRBJ1-5, the CDR3 gives the full variable domain: DGGITQSPKYLFRKEGQNVTLSCEQNLNHDAMYWYRQDPGQGLRLIYYSQIVNDFQKGDIAEGYSVSREKKESFPLTVTSAQKNPTAFYLCASSIAGYSNQPQHFGDGTRLSIL.

The gene calls are TRBV29-1 and TRBJ2-7, with 10 bases that match TRBD1. V trimming: 5 bases; J trimming: 3 bases; junction bases outside the gene matches: 1. This CDR3 region has 12 residues. CDR1 is SQVTM, CDR2 ANQGSEA, per germline. For the CDR3, the DNA is TGCAGCGTTCGGACAGGGGGCTACGAGCAGTACTTC. Protein: CSVRTGGYEQYF.

V gene TRBV4-2 combines with J gene TRBJ2-1; TRBD2 aligns across 13 bases. This CDR3 has 18 amino acids. Germline lookup yields CDR1 LGHNA and CDR2 YNFKEQ. V lost 1 base and J lost 4; bases outside the gene matches: 7. CDR3: CASSQGFLGLAGYNEQFF. The CDR3 DNA sequence: TGTGCCAGCAGCCAAGGTTTCCTGGGACTAGCGGGATACAATGAGCAGTTCTTC.

The chain joins TRBV30 to TRBJ2-7, with TRBD1 matching 7 bases. The CDR3 runs to 14 residues. Germline V CDR1 and CDR2: GTSNPN, SVGIG (reference sequence). The V gene end was trimmed by 2 bases and the J gene end by 7 bases; junction bases not matched to a gene: 11. DNA for the CDR3: TGTGCCTGGAGTTTATCGGACAGGCGGAGAGAGCAGTACTTC. This encodes CAWSLSDRRREQYF.

The genes are TRBV6-1 and TRBJ2-7; the match to TRBD2 covers 12 bases. The CDR3 spans 15 residues. Germline V gene sequence: CDR1 MNHNS, CDR2 SASEGT. The V gene end was trimmed by 3 bases and the J gene end by 2 bases; junction bases not matched to a gene: 2. This chain's CDR3 is CASSDPSGRAYEQYF. In nucleotides, the CDR3 is TGTGCCAGCAGTGACCCTAGCGGGAGGGCCTACGAGCAGTACTTC.

This chain connects TRBV4-3 to TRBJ2-3; D is ambiguous. This CDR3 is 13 amino acids long. CDR1 and CDR2 (germline): LGHNA, YSLEER. With 2 bases removed from V and 1 base from J, the gap between germline ends came to 4 bases. CDR3 nucleotides: TGCGCCAGCAGCCAACGGGGCACAGATACGCAGTATTTT. Translation: CASSQRGTDTQYF.